A selection of T cell receptor beta chains follows, all from one sample in a study of T-cell reconstitution after alpha-beta-depleted transplantation in children. TCRdb fed the PCR reads into MiXCR, producing one record per CDR3 protein. Of some 600,000 distinct CDR3 sequences listed, 16% are singletons. Source: PBMCs from the stem cell graft donor, taken from the stem cell graft. These receptors were collected from a human donor who donated a stem cell graft to a child with acute myeloid leukemia. Both conserved end residues are part of each CDR3. Each record gives: J gene, D gene, CDR3 length, clone size, V gene, CDR3 DNA, CDR3 protein. D genes are given only for firm matches. A row's size may be missing; if present it is once, few, many or a size class.

>TRBJ1-1|-|11|many|TRBV12-3/TRBV12-4
TGTGCCAGCAGCCGGTACACTGAAGCTTTCTTT
CASSRYTEAFF
>TRBJ2-3|-|16|-|TRBV21-1
TGTGCCAGCAGCACCCCTAGCGGGGGGGCCACAGATACGCAGTATTTT
CASSTPSGGATDTQYF
>TRBJ1-1|-|13|few|TRBV12-3/TRBV12-4
TGTGCCAGCACCTCGATCACGAACACTGAAGCTTTCTTT
CASTSITNTEAFF
>TRBJ1-2|TRBD1|17|-|TRBV20-1
TGCAGTGCTAGCCTAAACCTCCGGGACAGGGTAAACGATGGCTACACCTTC
CSASLNLRDRVNDGYTF
>TRBJ1-1|-|13|many|TRBV12-3/TRBV12-4
TGTGCCAGCAGTTTTGGCAGGGGCACTGAAGCTTTCTTT
CASSFGRGTEAFF
>TRBJ1-6|TRBD1|16|many|TRBV20-1
TGCAGTGCTAGAGATTTTTGGCAGGGGGTGAATTCACCCCTCCACTTT
CSARDFWQGVNSPLHF
>TRBJ1-5|-|15|many|TRBV20-1
TGCAGTGCTAGATCCTCCATATTCAGCAATCAGCCCCAGCATTTT
CSARSSIFSNQPQHF
>TRBJ2-7|-|16|-|TRBV12-5
TGTGCTAGTGGTTTGGTAATGCAGGGGCCGGTATACGAGCAGTACTTC
CASGLVMQGPVYEQYF
>TRBJ2-3|TRBD2|15|many|TRBV20-1
TGCAGTGCCCCCCTTCGGGGGGGGTATACAGATACGCAGTATTTT
CSAPLRGGYTDTQYF
>TRBJ1-1|-|14|-|TRBV6-5
TGTGCCAGCAGTTACAAGAGGGGGAACACTGAAGCTTTCTTT
CASSYKRGNTEAFF
>TRBJ2-3|TRBD2|14|-|TRBV20-1
TGCAGTGCTTTAACTAGCGGGGGCGGAGATACGCAGTATTTT
CSALTSGGGDTQYF
>TRBJ1-2|TRBD1|13|many|TRBV20-1
TGCAGTGCTATCACAGGGGGCGAGTCGGGTCAGACCTTC
CSAITGGESGQTF
>TRBJ2-7|-|15|-|TRBV30
TGTGCCTGGAGTGGGTGGAGACGGCGAGACTACGAGCAGTACTTC
CAWSGWRRRDYEQYF
>TRBJ2-5|-|14|few|TRBV5-1
TGCGCCAGCAGCTTGGTGGGGGCTCGGGAGACCCAGTACTTC
CASSLVGARETQYF
>TRBJ2-2|-|15|few|TRBV13
TGTGCCAGCAGCGGACCGGGACTGAACACCGGGGAGCTGTTTTTT
CASSGPGLNTGELFF
>TRBJ1-5|-|15|many|TRBV5-5
TGTGCCAGCAGCTTGACCCAGGGGAAAAATCAGCCCCAGCATTTT
CASSLTQGKNQPQHF
>TRBJ2-7|-|15|-|TRBV20-1
TGCAGTGCTAGAGATATGGACTTCCTGACCTACGAGCAGTACTTC
CSARDMDFLTYEQYF
>TRBJ2-7|TRBD2|17|many|TRBV7-2
TGTGCCAGCAGCTTAGCGCGCACTAGCGGGGGGATCCACGAGCAGTACTTC
CASSLARTSGGIHEQYF
>TRBJ2-5|TRBD2|16|-|TRBV7-2
TGTGCCAGCAGCTCCTTCCGAGTAGCGGGGGTGGAGACCCAGTACTTC
CASSSFRVAGVETQYF
>TRBJ2-7|TRBD2|12|many|TRBV29-1
TGCAGCGTACTACACGGACTAGAAGAGCAGTACTTC
CSVLHGLEEQYF
>TRBJ1-4|-|14|many|TRBV15
TGTGCCACCAGCCTCGGGTTGGAGTATGAAAAACTGTTTTTT
CATSLGLEYEKLFF
>TRBJ1-1|TRBD1|15|many|TRBV6-5
TGTGCCAGCAGTTACGCACAGGGGGCGAGGACTGAAGCTTTCTTT
CASSYAQGARTEAFF
>TRBJ1-1|-|14|few|TRBV7-2
TGTGCCAGCAGCTTTGGCTACTTGAACACTGAAGCTTTCTTT
CASSFGYLNTEAFF
>TRBJ1-1|TRBD1|15|-|TRBV6-2/TRBV6-3
TGTGCCAGCCAAGCCCCGGGACAGGTGAACACTGAAGCTTTCTTT
CASQAPGQVNTEAFF
>TRBJ1-1|-|14|few|TRBV7-8
TGTGCCAGCAGCTTATGGGGGGAGGACACTGAAGCTTTCTTT
CASSLWGEDTEAFF
>TRBJ1-4|-|13|few|TRBV5-6
TGTGCCAGCAGCCCGGGTGTAGCTGAAAAACTGTTTTTT
CASSPGVAEKLFF
>TRBJ2-1|-|16|once|TRBV27
TGTGCCAGCAGTCCACGGGACGCCCGGGTTTACAATGAGCAGTTCTTC
CASSPRDARVYNEQFF
>TRBJ2-1|TRBD1|17|-|TRBV7-2
TGTGCCAGCAGCTCCACAACCGGGACAGGGGGAAACAATGAGCAGTTCTTC
CASSSTTGTGGNNEQFF
>TRBJ2-2|-|13|few|TRBV20-1
TGCAGTGCCGCACGGACGGACACCGGGGAGCTGTTTTTT
CSAARTDTGELFF
>TRBJ2-1|TRBD2|15|-|TRBV12-3/TRBV12-4
TGTGCCAGCAGTGCTAGCGGTGAAACCTACAATGAGCAGTTCTTC
CASSASGETYNEQFF
>TRBJ2-5|TRBD2|17|-|TRBV4-2
TGTGCCAGCAGCCAAGACGGGAGCGGGGGGAACGTGCAGACCCAGTACTTC
CASSQDGSGGNVQTQYF
>TRBJ2-1|-|15|-|TRBV12-3/TRBV12-4
TGTGCCAGCAGTTTCAGTCTGGATGCCTACAATGAGCAGTTCTTC
CASSFSLDAYNEQFF
>TRBJ1-2|-|14|-|TRBV24-1
TGTGCCACCAGTGACCCGAATCAGGGCTATGGCTACACCTTC
CATSDPNQGYGYTF
>TRBJ2-2|TRBD2|15|many|TRBV20-1
TGCAGTGCTGTTAGCGGGGGGGCCAACACCGGGGAGCTGTTTTTT
CSAVSGGANTGELFF
>TRBJ2-7|-|14|few|TRBV9
TGTGCCAGCAGCGTAGGCAGGAGCTCCTACGAGCAGTACTTC
CASSVGRSSYEQYF
>TRBJ2-4|TRBD1|14|-|TRBV9
TGTGCCAGCAGCGTAGGACAGGGGGGAGTCATTCAGTACTTC
CASSVGQGGVIQYF
>TRBJ1-1|-|15|many|TRBV6-5
TGTGCCAGCAGTTACTCCTTCAGAGTGAACACTGAAGCTTTCTTT
CASSYSFRVNTEAFF
>TRBJ2-1|-|16|many|TRBV4-3
TGCGCCAGCAGCCAATTAAGGGGGGCGCAGGACAATGAGCAGTTCTTC
CASSQLRGAQDNEQFF
>TRBJ2-1|TRBD2|14|many|TRBV20-1
TGCAGTTTCAGGGCTCGCGGGGGACACAATGAGCAGTTCTTC
CSFRARGGHNEQFF
>TRBJ2-2|-|15|many|TRBV7-2
TGTGCCAGCAGCTTAGAAGTCACCGGTCCCGGGGAGCTGTTTTTT
CASSLEVTGPGELFF
>TRBJ2-5|TRBD1|15|-|TRBV19
TGTGCCAGTAGTAGATTGGACAGGGAAAAAGAGACCCAGTACTTC
CASSRLDREKETQYF
>TRBJ2-5|TRBD2|20|few|TRBV20-1
TGCAGTGCTAGAGATTGGGGGAGTGGGACTAGCGGGGGGCCGCAAGAGACCCAGTACTTC
CSARDWGSGTSGGPQETQYF
>TRBJ2-3|-|16|few|TRBV29-1
TGCAGCGTTGAAGATAAAACCGCTTGGGGGGCCGATACGCAGTATTTT
CSVEDKTAWGADTQYF